The TCR beta chain under discussion was sequenced for a study of blood T cells in healthy people across ages. Study-level points and caveats: In long-lived donors, naive CD4+ cell counts and diversity exceeded those of aged donors. CMV status of donors was not determined, possibly confounding expanded clonotype changes.

Per germline, CDR1 SEHNR and CDR2 FQNEAQ (reference sequence). The V and J ends lost 6 bases and 4 bases, in that order; junction bases with no gene match: 7. This CDR3 comprises 14 residues. This clonotype was found a few times. The antigen remains unidentified. Alongside a J-beta primer mix, a sample-barcoded 5' primer served in a second PCR lasting roughly 7 to 11 cycles. At least 3 million CDR3-containing paired-end reads were obtained per sample. TCRdb independently ran MiXCR on the 5' RACE reads; one entry per CDR3 protein. The table has roughly 1.6 million distinct CDR3 sequences, roughly 32% seen once; the top ten hold about 11%.

Sequencing was done on a sample of blood. The receptor was derived from a woman younger than 45 in good health. The rearrangement joins TRBV7-9 to TRBJ2-5, with 8 bases identical to TRBD2. CDR3 in amino acids: CASSPGTSVETQYF. The CDR3, as DNA: TGTGCCAGCAGTCCCGGGACTAGTGTAGAGACCCAGTACTTC.